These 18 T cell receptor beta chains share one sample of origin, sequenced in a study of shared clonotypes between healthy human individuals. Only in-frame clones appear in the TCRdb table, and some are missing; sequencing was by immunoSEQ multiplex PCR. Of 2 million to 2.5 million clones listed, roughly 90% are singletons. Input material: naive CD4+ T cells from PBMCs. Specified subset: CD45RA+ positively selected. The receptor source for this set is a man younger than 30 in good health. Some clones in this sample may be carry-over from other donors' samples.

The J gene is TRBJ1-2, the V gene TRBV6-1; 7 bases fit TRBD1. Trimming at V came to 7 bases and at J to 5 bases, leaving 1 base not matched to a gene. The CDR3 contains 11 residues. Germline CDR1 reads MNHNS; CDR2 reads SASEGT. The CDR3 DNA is TGTGCCAGCACACAGGGGTATGGCTACACCTTC. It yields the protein CASTQGYGYTF.

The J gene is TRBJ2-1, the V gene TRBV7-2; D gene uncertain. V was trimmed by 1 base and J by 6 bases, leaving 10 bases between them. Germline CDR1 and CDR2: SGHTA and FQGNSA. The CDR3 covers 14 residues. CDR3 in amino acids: CASSLGPAFNEQFF. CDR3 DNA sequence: TGTGCCAGCAGCTTAGGCCCCGCATTCAATGAGCAGTTCTTC.

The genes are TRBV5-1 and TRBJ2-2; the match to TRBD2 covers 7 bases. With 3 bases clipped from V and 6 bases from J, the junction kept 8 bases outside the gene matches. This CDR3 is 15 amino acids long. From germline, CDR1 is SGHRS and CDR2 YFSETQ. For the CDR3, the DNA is TGCGCCAGCAGCTCCCGGGGGGAACGAGCCGGGGAGCTGTTTTTT. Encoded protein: CASSSRGERAGELFF.

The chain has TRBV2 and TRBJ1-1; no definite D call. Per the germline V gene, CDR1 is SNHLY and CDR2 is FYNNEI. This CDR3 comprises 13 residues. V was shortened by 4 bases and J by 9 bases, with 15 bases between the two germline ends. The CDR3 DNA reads TGTGCCAGCAGTGTCAGTAGTCCGAACAAAGCTTTCTTT. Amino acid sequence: CASSVSSPNKAFF.

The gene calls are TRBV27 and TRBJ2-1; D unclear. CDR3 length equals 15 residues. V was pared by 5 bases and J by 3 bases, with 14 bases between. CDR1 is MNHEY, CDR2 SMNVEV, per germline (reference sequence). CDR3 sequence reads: CASSNIVTRYNEQFF. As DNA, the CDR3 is TGTGCCAGCAGTAATATCGTAACTCGCTACAATGAGCAGTTCTTC.

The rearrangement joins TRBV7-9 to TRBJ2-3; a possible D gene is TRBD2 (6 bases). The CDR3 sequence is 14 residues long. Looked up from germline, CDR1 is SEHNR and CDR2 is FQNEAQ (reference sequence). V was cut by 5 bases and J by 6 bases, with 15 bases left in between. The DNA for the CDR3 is TGTGCCAGCAGCCACACTAGCTTGGGGGATACGCAGTATTTT. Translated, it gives CASSHTSLGDTQYF.

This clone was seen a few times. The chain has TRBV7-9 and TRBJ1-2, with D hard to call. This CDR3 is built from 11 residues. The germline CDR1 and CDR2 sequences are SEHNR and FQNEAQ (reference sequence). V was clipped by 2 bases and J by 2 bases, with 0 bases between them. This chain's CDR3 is CASSLNYGYTF. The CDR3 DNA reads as TGTGCCAGCAGCTTAAACTATGGCTACACCTTC. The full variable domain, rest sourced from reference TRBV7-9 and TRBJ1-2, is DTGVSQNPRHKITKRGQNVTFRCDPISEHNRLYWYRQTLGQGPEFLTYFQNEAQLEKSRLLSDRFSAERPKGSFSTLEIQRTEQGDSAMYLCASSLNYGYTFGSGTRLTVV.

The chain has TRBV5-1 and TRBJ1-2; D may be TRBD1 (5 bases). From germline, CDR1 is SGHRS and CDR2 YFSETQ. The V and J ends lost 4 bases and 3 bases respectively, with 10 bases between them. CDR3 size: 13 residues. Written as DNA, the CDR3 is TGCGCCAGCAGCACAGGACAAGACTATGGCTACACCTTC. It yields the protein CASSTGQDYGYTF.

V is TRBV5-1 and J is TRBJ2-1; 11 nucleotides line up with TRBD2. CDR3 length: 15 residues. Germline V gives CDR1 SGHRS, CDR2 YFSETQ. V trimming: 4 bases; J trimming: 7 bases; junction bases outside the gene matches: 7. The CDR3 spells CASSAALAGVNEQFF. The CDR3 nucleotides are TGCGCCAGCAGCGCGGCACTAGCGGGAGTGAATGAGCAGTTCTTC.

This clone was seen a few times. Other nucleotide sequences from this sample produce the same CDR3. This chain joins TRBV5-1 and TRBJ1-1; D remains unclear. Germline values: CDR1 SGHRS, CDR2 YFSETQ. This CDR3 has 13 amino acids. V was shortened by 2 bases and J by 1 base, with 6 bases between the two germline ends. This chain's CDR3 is CASSFSGNTEAFF. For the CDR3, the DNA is TGCGCCAGCAGCTTTTCAGGGAACACTGAAGCTTTCTTT.

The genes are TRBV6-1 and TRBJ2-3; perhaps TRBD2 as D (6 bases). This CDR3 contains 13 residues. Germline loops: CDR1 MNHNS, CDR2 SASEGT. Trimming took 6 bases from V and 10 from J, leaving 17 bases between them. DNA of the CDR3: TGTGCCAGCAGCCTAGCGTGGGAGGTGTCGCAGTATTTT. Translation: CASSLAWEVSQYF.

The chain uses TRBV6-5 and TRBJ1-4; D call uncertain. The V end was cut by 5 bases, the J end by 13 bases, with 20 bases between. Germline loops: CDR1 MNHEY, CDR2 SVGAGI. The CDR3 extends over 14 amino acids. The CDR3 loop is CASSTSSGRPLLFF. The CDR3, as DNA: TGTGCCAGCAGTACGTCTTCCGGACGCCCCTTACTGTTTTTT.

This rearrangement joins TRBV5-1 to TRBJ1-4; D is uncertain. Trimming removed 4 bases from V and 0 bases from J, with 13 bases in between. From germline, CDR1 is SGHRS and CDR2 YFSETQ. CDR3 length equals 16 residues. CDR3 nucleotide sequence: TGCGCCAGCAGCCCGGGCCGAACCGCAACTAATGAAAAACTGTTTTTT. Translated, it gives CASSPGRTATNEKLFF.

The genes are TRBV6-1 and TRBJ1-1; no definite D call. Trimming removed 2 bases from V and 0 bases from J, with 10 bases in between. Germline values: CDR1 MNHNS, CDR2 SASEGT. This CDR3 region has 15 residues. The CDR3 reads CASSESIVMNTEAFF. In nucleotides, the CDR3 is TGTGCCAGCAGTGAATCGATAGTCATGAACACTGAAGCTTTCTTT.

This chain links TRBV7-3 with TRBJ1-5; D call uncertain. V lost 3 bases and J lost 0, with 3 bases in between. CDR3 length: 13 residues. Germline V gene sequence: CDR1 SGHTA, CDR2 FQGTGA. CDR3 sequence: CASSFDSNQPQHF. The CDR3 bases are TGTGCCAGCAGCTTTGATAGCAATCAGCCCCAGCATTTT.

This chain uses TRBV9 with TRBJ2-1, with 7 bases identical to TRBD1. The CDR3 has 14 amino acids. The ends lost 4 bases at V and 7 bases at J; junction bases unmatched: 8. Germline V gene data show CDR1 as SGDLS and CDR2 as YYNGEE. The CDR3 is CASSTHGTANEQFF. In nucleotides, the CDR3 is TGTGCCAGCAGCACACACGGGACAGCTAATGAGCAGTTCTTC.

CDR3 nucleotides: TGTGCCAGCAGCCAAACGGGGGAGTCCTACGAGCAGTACTTC. Translation gives CASSQTGESYEQYF. The genes are TRBV5-4 and TRBJ2-7; possible D gene TRBD2, 6 bases. The CDR3 loop spans 14 amino acids. Trimming shortened V by 4 bases and J by 1 base, and 12 bases separated the two germline ends. Per the germline V gene, CDR1 is SGHNT and CDR2 is YYREEE (reference sequence).

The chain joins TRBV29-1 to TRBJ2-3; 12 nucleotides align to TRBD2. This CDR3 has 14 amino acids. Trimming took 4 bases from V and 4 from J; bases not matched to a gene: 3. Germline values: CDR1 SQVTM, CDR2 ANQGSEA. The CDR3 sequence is CSVAGLAGSDTQYF. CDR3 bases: TGCAGCGTTGCAGGACTAGCGGGATCAGATACGCAGTATTTT.